The rows below give T cell receptor beta chains drawn from one sample of a study of cytomegalovirus exposure and HLA in healthy donors. Sequenced by immunoSEQ multiplex PCR; TCRdb stores in-frame clones only, minus some. The table records 100,000 to 120,000 clones, roughly 86% of them present only once. The sample consisted of PBMCs. These receptors came from a man aged 35 to 55 in good health and CMV-seronegative. Each CDR3 is given with its conserved first and last residue. Fields, in order: V gene, J gene, D gene, clone size, CDR3 protein, CDR3 DNA. The D gene is left open where the match is weak. Some rows mark clone size as missing; the rest say once, few, many or name a class of expanded clone.

V: TRBV5-5
J: TRBJ1-6
D: -
size: -
CDR3: CASSPTGLTNSPLHF
DNA: TGTGCCAGCAGCCCTACAGGGCTTACTAATTCACCCCTCCACTTT

V: TRBV6-5
J: TRBJ1-2
D: TRBD1
size: -
CDR3: CASSFTGDSNYGYTF
DNA: TGTGCCAGCAGTTTTACAGGGGACTCTAACTATGGCTACACCTTC

V: TRBV28
J: TRBJ1-2
D: -
size: -
CDR3: CATRLAGAYYGYTF
DNA: TGTGCCACCCGTTTGGCAGGGGCGTACTATGGCTACACCTTC

V: TRBV19
J: TRBJ2-7
D: TRBD2
size: -
CDR3: CASSTTGGYEQYF
DNA: TGTGCCAGTAGTACCACGGGGGGGTACGAGCAGTACTTC

V: TRBV6-1
J: TRBJ2-3
D: -
size: -
CDR3: CASSPTRPSTDTQYF
DNA: TGTGCCAGCAGTCCTACTAGGCCTAGCACAGATACGCAGTATTTT

V: TRBV19
J: TRBJ1-5
D: -
size: -
CDR3: CASSSRQDNQPQHF
DNA: TGTGCCAGTAGTTCCAGACAGGATAATCAGCCCCAGCATTTT

V: TRBV12-5
J: TRBJ2-5
D: -
size: -
CDR3: CASGPGESVSGGTQYF
DNA: TGTGCTAGTGGCCCTGGAGAGTCAGTTTCGGGTGGGACCCAGTACTTC

V: TRBV7-9
J: TRBJ2-3
D: TRBD1
size: -
CDR3: CASSSSGQGGDPQYF
DNA: TGTGCCAGCAGCTCCTCGGGACAGGGGGGAGATCCGCAGTATTTT

V: TRBV28
J: TRBJ2-5
D: TRBD2
size: -
CDR3: CASRPRGREGQETQYF
DNA: TGTGCCAGCAGACCAAGGGGAAGGGAGGGTCAAGAGACCCAGTACTTC

V: TRBV13
J: TRBJ2-5
D: -
size: -
CDR3: CASSLGSPGGETQYF
DNA: TGTGCCAGCAGCTTAGGCTCGCCCGGAGGGGAGACCCAGTACTTC

V: TRBV6-5
J: TRBJ2-7
D: TRBD1
size: -
CDR3: CASSKRQGGTYEQYF
DNA: TGTGCCAGCAGTAAGAGACAGGGGGGGACCTACGAGCAGTACTTC

V: TRBV7-9
J: TRBJ2-2
D: -
size: -
CDR3: CASSLALATGELFF
DNA: TGTGCCAGCAGCTTGGCCCTGGCCACCGGGGAGCTGTTTTTT

V: TRBV30
J: TRBJ1-5
D: TRBD1
size: -
CDR3: CAWSVRDRGLQPQHF
DNA: TGTGCCTGGAGCGTCAGGGACAGGGGGCTTCAGCCCCAGCATTTT

V: TRBV5-1
J: TRBJ2-7
D: TRBD2
size: few
CDR3: CASSPERGSTYYEQYF
DNA: TGCGCCAGCAGCCCCGAGCGGGGGTCAACCTACTACGAGCAGTACTTC

V: TRBV20-1
J: TRBJ2-5
D: TRBD1
size: -
CDR3: CGLDRQETQYF
DNA: TGCGGATTGGACAGGCAAGAGACCCAGTACTTC

V: TRBV5-8
J: TRBJ1-1
D: -
size: -
CDR3: CASSPGHITEAFF
DNA: TGTGCCAGCAGCCCCGGACATATCACTGAAGCTTTCTTT

V: TRBV7-8
J: TRBJ1-1
D: -
size: -
CDR3: CASSFLRERTEAFF
DNA: TGTGCCAGCAGCTTCCTCCGGGAACGGACTGAAGCTTTCTTT